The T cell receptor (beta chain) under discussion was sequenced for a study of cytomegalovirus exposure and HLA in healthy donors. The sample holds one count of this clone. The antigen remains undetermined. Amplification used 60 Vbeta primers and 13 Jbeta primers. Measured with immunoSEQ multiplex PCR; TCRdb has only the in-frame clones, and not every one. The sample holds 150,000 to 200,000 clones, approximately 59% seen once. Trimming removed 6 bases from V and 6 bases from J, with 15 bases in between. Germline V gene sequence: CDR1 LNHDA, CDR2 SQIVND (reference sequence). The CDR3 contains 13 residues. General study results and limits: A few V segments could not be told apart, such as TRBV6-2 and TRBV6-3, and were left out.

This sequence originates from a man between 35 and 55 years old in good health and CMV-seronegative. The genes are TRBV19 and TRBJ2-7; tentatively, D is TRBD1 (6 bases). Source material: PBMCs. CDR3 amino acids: CASRGGRKVEQYF. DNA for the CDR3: TGTGCCAGTAGAGGGGGACGGAAGGTCGAGCAGTACTTC.